These T cell receptor beta chains were read from a single sample in a study of control samples from healthy donors and cancer patients. TCRdb's copy holds only in-frame clones and misses some; the assay was immunoSEQ multiplex PCR. The profile shows tens of thousands of clones, 90% of them singletons. Sequences were obtained from blood. The receptor set was obtained from a woman between 18 and 29 years old in good health. Each CDR3 is given without its conserved first and last residue. D genes are given only for firm matches.

D gene,J gene,V gene,CDR3 protein
NA,TRBJ1-2,TRBV24-1,ATSDDLRTYGYT
TRBD2,TRBJ2-1,TRBV3-1/TRBV3-2,ASTGPGLGNEQF
NA,TRBJ2-7,TRBV19,ASSISTGSSYEQY
TRBD1,TRBJ1-1,TRBV29-1,SVDRGNTEAF
TRBD1,TRBJ1-4,TRBV5-1,ASSLGQGGKLF
TRBD1,TRBJ2-7,TRBV4-1,ASSPYPRGQGYEQY
NA,TRBJ2-3,TRBV9,ASSVNSYTPGTDTQY
NA,TRBJ1-1,TRBV4-1,ASSQGRERNTEAF
NA,TRBJ1-1,TRBV11-3,ASSKGLGGGNTEAF
TRBD1,TRBJ1-1,TRBV27,ASSTTGGTEAF
NA,TRBJ2-1,TRBV29-1,SVGTGSSYNEQF